The 22 T cell receptor beta chains below all came from one sample that was sequenced in a study of human T cells and chemical hapten exposure. In TCRdb, the RACE reads were re-called with MiXCR into one record per CDR3 protein. The sample gives approximately 88,000 distinct CDR3 sequences, over 10% of which show up once; roughly 5.7% is in the top ten. The time point here: patch test 3, about 24 weeks after DPC sensitization. Treatment meaning: therapeutic diphenylcyclopropenone sensitization with weekly scalp DPC. Sequencing was performed on whole blood, taken in connection with sensitization to the hapten diphenylcyclopropenone (DPC). These receptors all stem from a woman aged 45-65 years with alopecia areata. Some clones in this sample may be carry-over from other donors' samples.

This clonotype was counted ten times or more. The rearrangement uses TRBV6-1 and TRBJ2-3; D tentatively fits TRBD1 or TRBD2 (5 bases each). This CDR3 contains 13 residues. Germline V lookup: CDR1 MNHNS, CDR2 SASEGT. V lost 6 bases and J lost 10, with 17 bases in between. The CDR3 is CASSDITRGSQYF. In nucleotides, the CDR3 is TGTGCCAGCAGCGATATAACTAGGGGTTCGCAGTATTTT.

The chain uses TRBV11-3 and TRBJ2-1, with unresolved D. The germline CDR1 and CDR2 sequences are SGHNT and YENEEA. The CDR3 spans 13 residues. V lost 0 bases, J lost 6 bases, and 6 bases lay in between. The CDR3 region has the DNA TGTGCCAGCAGCTTAGATTTGGGCAATGAGCAGTTCTTC. It codes for CASSLDLGNEQFF.

The chain has TRBV5-1 and TRBJ2-2; D ambiguous. CDR3 length equals 13 residues. V was shortened by 6 bases and J by 4 bases, with 10 bases between the two germline ends. Germline lookup yields CDR1 SGHRS and CDR2 YFSETQ. Here the CDR3 reads CASTPPSTGELFF. The DNA for the CDR3 is TGCGCCAGCACCCCTCCGAGCACCGGGGAGCTGTTTTTT.

The chain joins TRBV29-1 to TRBJ1-1, with D unresolved. Germline V gene lookup returns CDR1 SQVTM and CDR2 ANQGSEA. CDR3 length: 12 residues. Trimming cost V 7 bases and J 0 bases, with 9 bases left between them. This CDR3 is CSAVLMNTEAFF. The CDR3 nucleotides are TGCAGCGCCGTCCTCATGAACACTGAAGCTTTCTTT.

In this sample, this clonotype turned up many times. J is TRBJ1-1 and V is TRBV6-6; D is unclear. Germline V gene lookup returns CDR1 MNHNY and CDR2 SVGAGI (reference sequence). Trimming left V 4 bases short and J 11 bases short, with 11 bases between. The CDR3 consists of 11 residues. CDR3 nucleotide sequence: TGTGCCAGCAGTTTCCCCGGGCTCGCTTTCTTT. It translates to CASSFPGLAFF.

The V and J genes are TRBV20-1 and TRBJ2-7; 8 positions agree with TRBD2. The CDR3 runs 12 residues. The germline V gene has CDR1 DFQATT and CDR2 SNEGSKA (reference sequence). Losses at the gene ends were 3 bases for V and 4 bases for J; bases not matched to a gene: 2. The CDR3 region has the DNA TGCAGTGCTAGCGGGAGGGCGTACGAGCAGTACTTC. Its translation is CSASGRAYEQYF.

This chain links TRBV4-1 with TRBJ1-5; the D gene is possibly TRBD1 (5 bases). V gave up 0 bases and J gave up 6 bases, with 6 bases separating them. This CDR3 region has 13 residues. The germline V gene encodes CDR1 MGHRA and CDR2 YSYEKL. The CDR3 here is CASSQEGAQPQHF. The CDR3 region has the DNA TGCGCCAGCAGCCAAGAAGGGGCTCAGCCCCAGCATTTT.

The rearrangement links TRBV10-3 to TRBJ2-4; D is undetermined. The CDR3 is 13 residues long. V was trimmed by 6 bases and J by 1 base, leaving 7 bases between them. Germline assignment: CDR1 ENHRY and CDR2 SYGVKD. This CDR3 is CAIRPSAKNIQYF. DNA for the CDR3: TGTGCCATCAGGCCGTCGGCCAAAAACATTCAGTACTTC.

This clonotype was counted only a few times. Its ends do not fully match the called genes, so a read error is possible. The rearrangement uses TRBV7-9 and TRBJ2-3; D is possibly TRBD1 or TRBD2 (5 bases each). Germline CDR1 SEHNR, CDR2 FQNEAQ (reference sequence). CDR3 length equals 14 residues. CDR3 in amino acids: CASSLAGTLDTQYF. CDR3 nucleotides: TGTGCCAGCAGTTTAGCAGGGACCCTCGATACGCAGTATTTT.

This clonotype was observed at least ten times. The V gene is TRBV20-1, the J gene TRBJ2-4, with a tentative D call TRBD2 (5 bases). Trimming shortened V by 6 bases and J by 8 bases, and 20 bases separated the two germline ends. The CDR3 covers 14 residues. The germline V gene has CDR1 DFQATT and CDR2 SNEGSKA (reference sequence). Here the CDR3 reads CSAFLGLPRDIQYF. The CDR3 region has the DNA TGCAGTGCCTTCCTTGGACTCCCAAGGGACATTCAGTACTTC.

The chain couples TRBV7-2 to TRBJ2-3; 7 bases line up with TRBD1. In germline, CDR1 is SGHTA, CDR2 FQGNSA. The V segment lost 8 bases and the J segment 2 bases; nucleotides outside the gene matches: 7. The CDR3 runs 14 residues. The CDR3, as DNA: TGTGCCAGCTGCCGGGACAGACTCACAGATACGCAGTATTTT. The encoded protein is CASCRDRLTDTQYF. The full variable domain, with the rest looked up from reference TRBV7-2 and TRBJ2-3, is GAGVSQSPSNKVTEKGKDVELRCDPISGHTALYWYRQSLGQGLEFLIYFQGNSAPDKSGLPSDRFSAERTGGSVSTLTIQRTQQEDSAVYLCASCRDRLTDTQYFGPGTRLTVL.

The J gene is TRBJ1-1, the V gene TRBV9, with D unclear. Germline assignment: CDR1 SGDLS and CDR2 YYNGEE. The CDR3 covers 14 residues. V lost 0 bases and J lost 4, with 10 bases in between. CDR3 amino acids: CASSVGVGITEAFF. The CDR3 bases are TGTGCCAGCAGCGTAGGTGTAGGTATCACTGAAGCTTTCTTT.

This clonotype has a count of ten or more. The rearrangement uses TRBV6-5 and TRBJ2-6, with a possible D match to TRBD1 (7 bases). The CDR3 sequence is 16 residues long. The ends were cut back, 7 bases at V and 0 bases at J, with 13 bases in the middle. CDR1 and CDR2 from the germline V gene are MNHEY and SVGAGI. The CDR3 spells CASTRQGGSGANVLTF. CDR3 coding DNA: TGTGCCAGCACCCGCCAGGGGGGCTCTGGGGCCAACGTCCTGACTTTC.

This clonotype appeared many times. The chain joins TRBV5-1 to TRBJ2-5; 8 nucleotides match TRBD2. This CDR3 comprises 18 residues. Germline lookup yields CDR1 SGHRS and CDR2 YFSETQ. Germline trimming cut 0 bases from V and 4 bases from J; bases unmatched to any gene: 14. CDR3 in DNA: TGCGCCAGCAGCTTGGATCTCTCCGGAGCGGGAGCACGAGAGACCCAGTACTTC. Its translation is CASSLDLSGAGARETQYF.

At least ten counts were recorded for this clonotype. The CDR3 spells CAWSVRMYGQNYGYTF. CDR3 in DNA: TGTGCCTGGAGTGTACGTATGTACGGACAGAACTATGGCTACACCTTC. V usage is TRBV30 and J usage is TRBJ1-2, with a tentative D call TRBD1 (6 bases). V dropped 0 bases and J dropped 2 bases, with 16 bases sitting between them. There are 16 residues in the CDR3. From germline, CDR1 is GTSNPN and CDR2 SVGIG (reference sequence). Full variable domain (remainder filled in from reference TRBV30 and TRBJ1-2): SQTIHQWPATLVQPVGSPLSLECTVEGTSNPNLYWYRQAAGRGLQLLFYSVGIGQISSEVPQNLSASRPQDRQFILSSKKLLLSDSGFYLCAWSVRMYGQNYGYTFGSGTRLTVV.

The CDR3 nucleotides read TGCAGTGCTAGAGAGACAGGGTGGCAAGAGACCCAGTACTTC. Its protein is CSARETGWQETQYF. This chain links TRBV20-1 with TRBJ2-5; 7 bases map to TRBD1. The CDR3 has 14 amino acids. V gave up 0 bases and J gave up 2 bases; unmatched junction bases: 3. CDR1 is DFQATT, CDR2 SNEGSKA, per germline (reference sequence).

The rearrangement joins TRBV2 to TRBJ2-2, with D possibly being TRBD2 (5 bases). The V gene's germline CDR1 is SNHLY and CDR2 FYNNEI. The CDR3 extends over 14 amino acids. V lost 4 bases and J lost 7, with 13 bases in between. The CDR3 region is CASSGWGVDGELFF. CDR3 sequence (DNA): TGTGCCAGCAGTGGGTGGGGAGTTGACGGGGAGCTGTTTTTT.

This clonotype was seen at least ten times. The chain links TRBV29-1 to TRBJ1-5; TRBD1 might be the D (5 bases). V lost 7 bases to trimming and J lost 5 bases, with 15 bases between them. The CDR3 loop spans 13 amino acids. Germline CDR1 and CDR2: SQVTM and ANQGSEA. The CDR3 nucleotides are TGCAGCGCTGAGACGGGGGAGGATCAGCCCCAGCATTTT. Translation gives CSAETGEDQPQHF.

The chain is built from TRBV5-4 and TRBJ1-2, with a possible D match to TRBD1 (6 bases). There are 13 residues in the CDR3. Germline V CDR1 and CDR2: SGHNT, YYREEE (reference sequence). V lost 3 bases and J lost 7, with 13 bases in between. The chain's CDR3 is CASSSAQGPGYTF. The DNA for the CDR3 is TGTGCCAGCAGCTCGGCCCAGGGGCCTGGCTACACCTTC.

The sample holds many counts of this clonotype. The chain recombines TRBV6-6 with TRBJ1-5, with D possibly matching TRBD1 (5 bases). This CDR3 is 15 amino acids long. The V gene lost 7 bases and the J gene lost 5 bases, with 18 bases spanning the gap. Looked up from germline, CDR1 is MNHNY and CDR2 is SVGAGI (reference sequence). The CDR3 region has the DNA TGTGCCAGCACCCCGGACCGGGACGGGGATCAGCCCCAGCATTTT. Protein sequence: CASTPDRDGDQPQHF.

This clonotype was seen repeatedly, ten times or more. The chain employs TRBV20-1 and TRBJ2-1; 8 positions match TRBD2. V gave up 1 base and J gave up 4 bases; unmatched junction bases: 6. This CDR3 comprises 15 residues. Germline CDR1 DFQATT, CDR2 SNEGSKA (reference sequence). The CDR3 DNA is TGCAGTGCTAGAGCAGCGGGAGTGCTATACAATGAGCAGTTCTTC. Translating gives CSARAAGVLYNEQFF.

Worth noting for this clonotype: It may be a read error: a sequence one base away is much more abundant. The CDR3 loop reads CASSLDGPAGGPPYEQYF. The DNA of the CDR3 is TGTGCCAGCAGCTTAGATGGGCCAGCGGGAGGGCCTCCCTACGAGCAGTACTTC. The V gene is TRBV11-2, the J gene TRBJ2-7, with 10 positions matching TRBD2. There are 18 residues in the CDR3. Germline CDR1 SGHAT, CDR2 FQNNGV. V trimming: 0 bases; J trimming: 2 bases; junction bases outside the gene matches: 10.